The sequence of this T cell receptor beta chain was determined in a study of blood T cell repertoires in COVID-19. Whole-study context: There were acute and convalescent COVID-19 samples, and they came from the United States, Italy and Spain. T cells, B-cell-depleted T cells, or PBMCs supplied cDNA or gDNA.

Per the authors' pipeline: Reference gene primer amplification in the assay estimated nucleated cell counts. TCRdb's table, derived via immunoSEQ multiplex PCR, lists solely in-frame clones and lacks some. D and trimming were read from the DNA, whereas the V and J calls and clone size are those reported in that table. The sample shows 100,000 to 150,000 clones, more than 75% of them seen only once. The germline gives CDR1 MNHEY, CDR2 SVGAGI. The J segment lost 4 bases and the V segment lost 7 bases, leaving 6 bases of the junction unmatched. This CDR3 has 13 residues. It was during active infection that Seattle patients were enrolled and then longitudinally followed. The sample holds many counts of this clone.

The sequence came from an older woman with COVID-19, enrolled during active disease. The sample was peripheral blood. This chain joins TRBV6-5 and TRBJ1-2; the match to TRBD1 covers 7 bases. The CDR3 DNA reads TGTGCCAGCAACTCAGGGGGTAGCTATGGCTACACCTTC. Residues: CASNSGGSYGYTF.